These 19 T cell receptor beta chains were sequenced from one sample in a study of blood T cell repertoires in COVID-19. Assay: immunoSEQ multiplex PCR; the TCRdb copy retains only in-frame clones and omits some. In the table there are over 250,000 clones, approximately 90% of which are singletons. Source material: PBMCs or T cells enriched from blood (not recorded which). The receptors come from a man aged 40-50 years who had recovered from COVID-19.

The chain combines TRBV11-2 with TRBJ2-1; 10 bases agree with TRBD2. Germline CDR1 reads SGHAT; CDR2 reads FQNNGV. The V and J ends lost 7 bases and 6 bases, in that order; junction bases with no gene match: 9. This CDR3 is built from 15 residues. DNA for the CDR3: TGTGCCAGCAAAAAAGCGGGAGGGCCTTTCAATGAGCAGTTCTTC. It codes for CASKKAGGPFNEQFF.

The chain combines TRBV9 with TRBJ2-1; 13 bases fit TRBD2. The length of the CDR3 is 18 residues. V shed 4 bases, J shed 5 bases, and the junction held 12 bases outside the gene matches. Germline V lookup: CDR1 SGDLS, CDR2 YYNGEE. The CDR3 reads CASSSRLAGGSLNNEQFF. The CDR3 coding sequence is TGTGCCAGCAGCTCTCGACTAGCGGGGGGCTCCTTAAACAATGAGCAGTTCTTC.

The chain couples TRBV19 to TRBJ1-2, with 10 bases identical to TRBD1. The V and J ends lost 10 bases and 4 bases, in that order; junction bases with no gene match: 6. In germline, CDR1 is LNHDA, CDR2 SQIVND (reference sequence). The CDR3 is 13 residues long. DNA of the CDR3: TGTGCCACCCGACAGGGGGCGGGCTATGGCTACACCTTC. Its translation is CATRQGAGYGYTF.

The gene calls are TRBV6-4 and TRBJ1-1; TRBD1 is a possible D gene (6 bases). The length of the CDR3 is 15 residues. The germline V gene has CDR1 MRHNA and CDR2 SNTAGT. V was trimmed by 3 bases and J by 5 bases, leaving 16 bases between them. CDR3 sequence: CASSEREGEGTEAFF. In DNA, the CDR3 is TGTGCCAGCAGTGAAAGAGAGGGGGAAGGGACTGAAGCTTTCTTT.

The chain combines TRBV5-1 with TRBJ1-5, with a tentative D call TRBD1 (5 bases). V dropped 4 bases and J dropped 2 bases, with 7 bases sitting between them. The CDR3 consists of 13 residues. In germline, CDR1 is SGHRS, CDR2 YFSETQ. The CDR3 nucleotides read TGCGCCAGCAGCCAAGGGGGCAATCAGCCCCAGCATTTT. Its translation: CASSQGGNQPQHF.

The chain has TRBV2 and TRBJ1-6; D is possibly TRBD1 (5 bases). Between the trimmed V and J ends, which lost 7 bases and 3 bases, there was a span of 16 bases. This CDR3 spans 16 amino acids. Germline loops: CDR1 SNHLY, CDR2 FYNNEI. The CDR3 region has the DNA TGTGCCAGCAACTGGGGCCAGGGTTACTATAATTCACCCCTCCACTTT. This encodes CASNWGQGYYNSPLHF.

This rearrangement joins TRBV5-6 to TRBJ2-7; 8 nucleotides agree with TRBD1. V shed 3 bases and J 4 bases; nucleotides not matched to a gene: 12. The germline gives CDR1 SGHDT, CDR2 YYEEEE. The CDR3 extends over 16 amino acids. The CDR3, as DNA: TGTGCCAGCAGCTCTACCACGGACAGGGTCTTATACGAGCAGTACTTC. Translating gives CASSSTTDRVLYEQYF.

This clone has more than one count but fewer than ten. The chain employs TRBV7-8 and TRBJ2-2; D gene uncertain. V was shortened by 5 bases and J by 3 bases, with 7 bases between the two germline ends. The germline CDR1 and CDR2 sequences are SGHVS and FQNEAQ. The CDR3 consists of 13 residues. The CDR3 DNA sequence: TGTGCCAGCAGCCACTCATACACCGGGGAGCTGTTTTTT. This encodes CASSHSYTGELFF.

The chain employs TRBV4-1 and TRBJ1-1; D is perhaps TRBD1 (5 bases). Per the germline V gene, CDR1 is MGHRA and CDR2 is YSYEKL. There are 18 residues in the CDR3. V lost 2 bases to trimming and J lost 3 bases, with 22 bases between them. The CDR3 region is CASSQWYARVVRDTEAFF. The CDR3 DNA follows: TGCGCCAGCAGCCAATGGTACGCCAGGGTAGTCCGGGACACTGAAGCTTTCTTT.

The chain recombines TRBV6-2 or TRBV6-3 with TRBJ2-3, with D possibly being TRBD2 (6 bases). The CDR3 consists of 15 residues. Deletions cut 5 bases from V and 0 bases from J, with 12 bases between. Germline V CDR1 and CDR2: MNHEY, SVGEGT. CDR3 protein: CASSHAGTSTDTQYF. The CDR3 DNA reads TGTGCCAGCAGTCACGCCGGGACTAGCACAGATACGCAGTATTTT.

The chain is built from TRBV12-3 or TRBV12-4 and TRBJ1-5; D gene uncertain. This CDR3 has 11 residues. Trimming cost V 6 bases and J 4 bases, with 4 bases left between them. CDR3 loop: CASSLNQPQHF. CDR3 coding DNA: TGTGCCAGCAGCCTGAATCAGCCCCAGCATTTT.

V usage is TRBV27 and J usage is TRBJ2-1; 9 positions agree with TRBD1. The CDR3 spans 15 residues. In germline, CDR1 is MNHEY, CDR2 SMNVEV (reference sequence). J gave up 6 bases and V 6 bases, and 9 bases lay outside the gene matches. CDR3 nucleotide sequence: TGTGCCAGCAGCTCGGGACAGGGCGCTTTCAATGAGCAGTTCTTC. Protein sequence: CASSSGQGAFNEQFF.

In its sample, this clone was seen once. The V gene is TRBV10-3, the J gene TRBJ1-1, with D unclear. The CDR3 runs to 16 residues. The V end was cut by 0 bases, the J end by 1 base, with 12 bases between. Looked up from germline, CDR1 is ENHRY and CDR2 is SYGVKD. The CDR3 protein is CAISESLAVGNTEAFF. The CDR3 DNA sequence: TGTGCCATCAGTGAGTCTTTGGCGGTGGGGAACACTGAAGCTTTCTTT.

The chain combines TRBV28 with TRBJ2-7; no clear D gene. V was cut by 6 bases and J by 0 bases, with 18 bases left in between. Germline V gene data show CDR1 as MDHEN and CDR2 as SYDVKM. The CDR3 contains 16 residues. CDR3 nucleotides: TGTGCCAGCAGCCAACTACCTACACCCGGCTCCTACGAGCAGTACTTC. Its protein product is CASSQLPTPGSYEQYF. Full variable domain (rest looked up from reference TRBV28 and TRBJ2-7): DVKVTQSSRYLVKRTGEKVFLECVQDMDHENMFWYRQDPGLGLRLIYFSYDVKMKEKGDIPEGYSVSREKKERFSLILESASTNQTSMYLCASSQLPTPGSYEQYFGPGTRLTVT.

CDR3 sequence reads: CASSTGQGGYGYTF. CDR3 nucleotide sequence: TGCGCCAGCAGCACCGGACAGGGCGGGTATGGCTACACCTTC. The chain combines TRBV5-1 with TRBJ1-2; 8 nucleotides agree with TRBD1. CDR1 SGHRS and CDR2 YFSETQ come from the germline V gene. The J segment lost 5 bases and the V segment lost 4 bases, leaving 7 bases of the junction unmatched. The CDR3 totals 14 residues.

The chain employs TRBV18 and TRBJ1-2; the match to TRBD1 covers 8 bases. The CDR3 runs to 17 residues. Looked up from germline, CDR1 is KGHSH and CDR2 is LQKENI. V trimming: 3 bases; J trimming: 4 bases; junction bases outside the gene matches: 13. The DNA of the CDR3 is TGTGCCAGCTCACCCAGACAGGGGTTCGTCGTCGGCTATGGCTACACCTTC. Translating gives CASSPRQGFVVGYGYTF.

The rearrangement joins TRBV12-5 to TRBJ2-1; 8 bases agree with TRBD2. V dropped 0 bases and J dropped 2; count of bases not matched to a gene: 12. Germline-derived CDR1 and CDR2 are LGHNT and FRNRAP. The CDR3 has 19 residues. CDR3 in amino acids: CASGLVRAGGPKTYNEQFF. As DNA, the CDR3 is TGTGCTAGTGGTTTGGTACGGGCGGGAGGCCCGAAGACCTACAATGAGCAGTTCTTC.

The chain has TRBV4-1 and TRBJ2-5; 12 nucleotides agree with TRBD2. The CDR3 is 14 amino acids. With V trimmed by 4 bases and J by 7 bases, 4 bases remained unmatched. Germline assignment: CDR1 MGHRA and CDR2 YSYEKL. The CDR3 nucleotides read TGCGCCAGCAGCCTAGGGGGACTAGCGGGGACCCAGTACTTC. Residues: CASSLGGLAGTQYF.

This clone has a single count. The CDR3 region has the DNA TGTGCCACCAGCAGAGATCCCCCTTGGGGGGGCGGAGGTGTAACTAGTTATGGCTACACCTTC. Its protein is CATSRDPPWGGGGVTSYGYTF. The chain combines TRBV15 with TRBJ1-2; D possibly corresponds to TRBD1 (6 bases). Germline V lookup: CDR1 LNHNV, CDR2 YYDKDF (reference sequence). The V end was cut by 0 bases, the J end by 5 bases, with 31 bases between. The CDR3 is 21 amino acids.